This T cell receptor beta chain appears in the sequencing data of a study of T cell responses to AZD1222 COVID-19 vaccine. General observations from the study: Donors were mostly white British, more females; clonal diversity possibly underestimated. Scientists sampled the repertoires only once the peak T cell response had passed.

This table comes from immunoSEQ multiplex PCR, and its TCRdb copy is limited to in-frame clones, with some not included. Counted here are 150,000 to 200,000 clones, under 95% occurring once; the ten biggest clones make up around 0.99%. Germline V gene lookup returns CDR1 MNHEY and CDR2 SVGAGI. This CDR3 has 13 residues. Trimming left V 7 bases short and J 7 bases short, with 13 bases between. Comments on this clone: Its antigen is unknown.

This clonotype was sampled from an adult who received the AZD1222 COVID-19 vaccine. The specimen comprised peripheral blood, sampled 28 days after the second AZD1222 dose. The V and J genes are TRBV6-5 and TRBJ2-2; D may be TRBD1 or TRBD2 (5 bases each). CDR3: CASISWGSGELFF. For the CDR3, the DNA is TGTGCCAGCATAAGTTGGGGGAGCGGGGAGCTGTTTTTT.